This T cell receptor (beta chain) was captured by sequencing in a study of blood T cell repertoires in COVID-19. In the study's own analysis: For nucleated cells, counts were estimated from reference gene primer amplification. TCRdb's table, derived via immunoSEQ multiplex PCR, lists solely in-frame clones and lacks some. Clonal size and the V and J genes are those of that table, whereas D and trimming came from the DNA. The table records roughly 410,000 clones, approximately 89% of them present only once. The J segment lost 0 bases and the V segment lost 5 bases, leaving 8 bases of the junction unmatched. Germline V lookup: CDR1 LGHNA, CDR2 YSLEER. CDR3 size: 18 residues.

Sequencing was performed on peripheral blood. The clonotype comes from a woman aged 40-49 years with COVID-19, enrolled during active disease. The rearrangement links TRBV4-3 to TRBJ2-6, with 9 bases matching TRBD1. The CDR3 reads CASSGWTGVPSGANVLTF. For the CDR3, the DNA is TGCGCCAGCAGCGGTTGGACAGGGGTCCCCTCTGGGGCCAACGTCCTGACTTTC.